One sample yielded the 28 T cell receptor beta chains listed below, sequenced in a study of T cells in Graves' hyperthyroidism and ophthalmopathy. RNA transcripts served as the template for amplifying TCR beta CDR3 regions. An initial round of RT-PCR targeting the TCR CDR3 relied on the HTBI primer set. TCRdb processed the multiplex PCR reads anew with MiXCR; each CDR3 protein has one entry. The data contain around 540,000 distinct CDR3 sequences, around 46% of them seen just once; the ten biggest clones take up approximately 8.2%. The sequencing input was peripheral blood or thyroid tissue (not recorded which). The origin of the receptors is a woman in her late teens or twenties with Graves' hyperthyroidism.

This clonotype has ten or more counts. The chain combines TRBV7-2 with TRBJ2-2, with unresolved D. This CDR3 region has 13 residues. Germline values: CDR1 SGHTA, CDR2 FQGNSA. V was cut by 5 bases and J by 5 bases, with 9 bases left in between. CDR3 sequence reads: CASSPRWTGELFF. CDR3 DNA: TGTGCCAGCAGCCCACGGTGGACCGGGGAGCTGTTTTTT.

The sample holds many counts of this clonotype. CDR3 bases: TGTGCCAGCAGCGCCCGGGGCGCTGGCTACACCTTC. It codes for CASSARGAGYTF. The V and J genes are TRBV9 and TRBJ1-2, with D perhaps TRBD1 (5 bases). CDR3 length: 12 amino acids. Trimming cost V 3 bases and J 7 bases, with 10 bases left between them. Germline-derived CDR1 and CDR2 are SGDLS and YYNGEE.

CDR3 sequence: CASNPTGTNYGYTF. CDR3 DNA: TGTGCCAGCAACCCAACAGGGACTAACTATGGCTACACCTTC. The V call is TRBV7-2, the J call TRBJ1-2, with a tentative D call TRBD1 (6 bases). Germline V gives CDR1 SGHTA, CDR2 FQGNSA. The CDR3 totals 14 residues. V was cut by 7 bases and J by 0 bases, with 12 bases left in between.

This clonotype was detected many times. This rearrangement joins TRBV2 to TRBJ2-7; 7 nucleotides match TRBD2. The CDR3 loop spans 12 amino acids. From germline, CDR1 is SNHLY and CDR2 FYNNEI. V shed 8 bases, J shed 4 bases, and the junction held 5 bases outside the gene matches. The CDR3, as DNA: TGTGCCAGCGGGAGGGCCCAGTACGAGCAGTACTTC. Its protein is CASGRAQYEQYF.

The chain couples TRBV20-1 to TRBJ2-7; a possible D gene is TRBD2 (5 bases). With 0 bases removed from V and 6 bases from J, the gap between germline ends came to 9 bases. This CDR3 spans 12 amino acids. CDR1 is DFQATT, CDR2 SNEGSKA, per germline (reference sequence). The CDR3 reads CSAREPGFEQYF. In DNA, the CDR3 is TGCAGTGCTAGAGAACCGGGGTTCGAGCAGTACTTC.

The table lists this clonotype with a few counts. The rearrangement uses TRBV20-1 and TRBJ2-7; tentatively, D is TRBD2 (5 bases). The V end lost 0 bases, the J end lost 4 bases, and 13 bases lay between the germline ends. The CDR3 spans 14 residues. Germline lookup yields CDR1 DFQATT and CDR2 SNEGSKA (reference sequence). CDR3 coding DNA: TGCAGTGCTAGAGATAGGAGGATGGGTTACGAGCAGTACTTC. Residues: CSARDRRMGYEQYF.

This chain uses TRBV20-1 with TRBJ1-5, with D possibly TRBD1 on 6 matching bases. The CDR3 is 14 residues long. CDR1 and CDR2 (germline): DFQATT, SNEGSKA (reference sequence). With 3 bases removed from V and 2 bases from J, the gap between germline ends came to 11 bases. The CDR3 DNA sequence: TGCAGTGCTAGGAAGTCAGGGGGCAATCAGCCCCAGCATTTT. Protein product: CSARKSGGNQPQHF.

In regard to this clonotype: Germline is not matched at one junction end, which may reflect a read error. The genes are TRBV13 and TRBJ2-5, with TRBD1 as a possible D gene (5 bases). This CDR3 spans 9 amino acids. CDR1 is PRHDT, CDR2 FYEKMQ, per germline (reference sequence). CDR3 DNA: TGTGCCAGCAGCGACACACAGGACTTC. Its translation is CASSDTQDF.

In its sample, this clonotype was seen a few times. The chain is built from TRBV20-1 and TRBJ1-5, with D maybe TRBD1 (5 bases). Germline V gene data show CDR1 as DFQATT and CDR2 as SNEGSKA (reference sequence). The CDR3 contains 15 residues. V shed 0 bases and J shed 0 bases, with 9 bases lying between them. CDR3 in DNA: TGCAGTGCTAGAGATATGACAGTTAGCAATCAGCCCCAGCATTTT. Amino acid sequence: CSARDMTVSNQPQHF.

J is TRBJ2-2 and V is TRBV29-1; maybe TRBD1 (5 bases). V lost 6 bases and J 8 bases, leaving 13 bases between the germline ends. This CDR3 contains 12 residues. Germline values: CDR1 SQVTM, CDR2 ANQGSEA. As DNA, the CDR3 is TGCAGCGTGGGATACCAGGGAGGGGAGCTGTTTTTT. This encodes CSVGYQGGELFF.

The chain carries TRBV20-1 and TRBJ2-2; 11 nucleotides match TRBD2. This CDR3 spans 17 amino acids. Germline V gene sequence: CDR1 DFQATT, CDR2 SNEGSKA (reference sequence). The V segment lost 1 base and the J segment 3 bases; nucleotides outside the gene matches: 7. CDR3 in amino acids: CSARGSTSGTYTGELFF. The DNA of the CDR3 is TGCAGTGCTAGAGGGTCGACTAGCGGGACTTACACCGGGGAGCTGTTTTTT.

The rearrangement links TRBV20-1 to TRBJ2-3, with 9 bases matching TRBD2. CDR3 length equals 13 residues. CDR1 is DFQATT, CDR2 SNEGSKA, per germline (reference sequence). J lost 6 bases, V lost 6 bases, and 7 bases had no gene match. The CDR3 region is CSAPRREGDTQYF. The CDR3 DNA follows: TGCAGTGCCCCCCGGCGGGAGGGTGATACGCAGTATTTT.

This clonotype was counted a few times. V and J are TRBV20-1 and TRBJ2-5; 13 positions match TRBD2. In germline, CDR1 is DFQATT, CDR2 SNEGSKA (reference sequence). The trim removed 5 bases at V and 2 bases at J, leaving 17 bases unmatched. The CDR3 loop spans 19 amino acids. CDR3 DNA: TGCAGTGCTTCCCGAAGGGGGACTAGCGGGACGCGGTTACAAGAGACCCAGTACTTC. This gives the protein CSASRRGTSGTRLQETQYF.

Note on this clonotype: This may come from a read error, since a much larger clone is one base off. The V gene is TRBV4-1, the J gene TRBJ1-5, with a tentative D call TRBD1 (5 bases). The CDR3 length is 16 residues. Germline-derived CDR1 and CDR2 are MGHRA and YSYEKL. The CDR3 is CASGQVLTERNQPQHF. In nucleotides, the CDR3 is TGCGCCAGCGGCCAAGTCCTGACAGAACGCAATCAGCCCCAGCATTTT.

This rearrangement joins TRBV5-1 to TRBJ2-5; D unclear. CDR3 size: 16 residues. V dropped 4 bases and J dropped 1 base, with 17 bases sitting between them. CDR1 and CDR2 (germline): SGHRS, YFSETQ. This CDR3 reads CASSQTSEWVQETQYF. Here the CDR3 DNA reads TGCGCCAGCAGCCAAACGTCCGAGTGGGTCCAAGAGACCCAGTACTTC.

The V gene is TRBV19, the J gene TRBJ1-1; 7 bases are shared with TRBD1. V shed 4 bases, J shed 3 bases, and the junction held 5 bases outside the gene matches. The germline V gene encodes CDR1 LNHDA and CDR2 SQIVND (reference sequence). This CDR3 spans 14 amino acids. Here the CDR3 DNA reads TGTGCCAGTAGTAGTGGAGGGGGCTACACTGAAGCTTTCTTT. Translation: CASSSGGGYTEAFF.

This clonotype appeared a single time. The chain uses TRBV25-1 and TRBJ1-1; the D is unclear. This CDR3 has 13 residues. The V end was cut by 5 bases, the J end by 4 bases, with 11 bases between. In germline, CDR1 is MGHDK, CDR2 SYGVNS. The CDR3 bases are TGTGCCAGCAGTTTTCCGGGGTCCACTGAAGCTTTCTTT. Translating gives CASSFPGSTEAFF.

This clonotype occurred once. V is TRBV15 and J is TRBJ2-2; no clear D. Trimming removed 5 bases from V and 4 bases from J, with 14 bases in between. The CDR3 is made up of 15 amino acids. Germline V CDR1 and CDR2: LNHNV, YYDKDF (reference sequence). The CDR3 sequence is CATSGFIGTTGELFF. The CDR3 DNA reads TGTGCCACCAGCGGATTTATCGGAACCACCGGGGAGCTGTTTTTT.

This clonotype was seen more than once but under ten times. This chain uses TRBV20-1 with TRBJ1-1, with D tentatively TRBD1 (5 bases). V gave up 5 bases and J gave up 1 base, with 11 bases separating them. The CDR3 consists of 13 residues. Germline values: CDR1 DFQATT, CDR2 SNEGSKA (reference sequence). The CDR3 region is CSAPRTPNTEAFF. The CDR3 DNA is TGCAGTGCTCCCCGGACACCGAACACTGAAGCTTTCTTT.

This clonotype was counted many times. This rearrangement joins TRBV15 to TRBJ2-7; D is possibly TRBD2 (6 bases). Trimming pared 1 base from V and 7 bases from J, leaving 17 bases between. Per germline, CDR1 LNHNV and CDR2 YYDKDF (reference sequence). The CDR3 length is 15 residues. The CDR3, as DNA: TGTGCCACCAGCAGAGGACGGGAGACCCCAGGGGAGCAGTACTTC. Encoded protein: CATSRGRETPGEQYF.

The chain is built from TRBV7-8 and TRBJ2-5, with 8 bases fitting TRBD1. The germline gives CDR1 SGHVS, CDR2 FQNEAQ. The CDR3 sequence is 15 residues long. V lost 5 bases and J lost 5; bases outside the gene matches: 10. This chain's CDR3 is CASSHDRGVAETQYF. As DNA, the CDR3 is TGTGCCAGCAGCCACGACAGGGGAGTTGCCGAGACCCAGTACTTC.

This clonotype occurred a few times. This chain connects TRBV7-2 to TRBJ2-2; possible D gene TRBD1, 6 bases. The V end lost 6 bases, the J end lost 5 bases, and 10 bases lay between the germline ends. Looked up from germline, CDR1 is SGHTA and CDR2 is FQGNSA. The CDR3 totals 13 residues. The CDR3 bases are TGTGCCAGCAGTGAGGGGGTTACCGGGGAGCTGTTTTTT. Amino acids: CASSEGVTGELFF. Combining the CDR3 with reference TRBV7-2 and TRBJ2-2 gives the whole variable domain GAGVSQSPSNKVTEKGKDVELRCDPISGHTALYWYRQSLGQGLEFLIYFQGNSAPDKSGLPSDRFSAERTGGSVSTLTIQRTQQEDSAVYLCASSEGVTGELFFGEGSRLTVL.

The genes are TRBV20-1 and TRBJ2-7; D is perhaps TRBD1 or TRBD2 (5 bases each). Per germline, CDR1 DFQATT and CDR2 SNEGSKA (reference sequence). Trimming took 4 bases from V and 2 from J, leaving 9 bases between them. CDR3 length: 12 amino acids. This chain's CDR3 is CSAKRDAYEQYF. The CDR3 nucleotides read TGCAGTGCTAAAAGGGACGCCTACGAGCAGTACTTC.

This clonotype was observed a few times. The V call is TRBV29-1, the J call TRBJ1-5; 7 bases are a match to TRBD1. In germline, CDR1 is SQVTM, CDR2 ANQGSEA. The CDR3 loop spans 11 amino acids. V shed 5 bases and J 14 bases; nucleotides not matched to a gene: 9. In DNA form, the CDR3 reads TGCAGCGTTAGACAGGGAGGCAATGAGCATTTT. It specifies CSVRQGGNEHF. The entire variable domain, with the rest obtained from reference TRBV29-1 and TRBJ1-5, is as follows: SAVISQKPSRDICQRGTSLTIQCQVDSQVTMMFWYRQQPGQSLTLIATANQGSEATYESGFVIDKFPISRPNLTFSTLTVSNMSPEDSSIYLCSVRQGGNEHFGDGTRLSIL.

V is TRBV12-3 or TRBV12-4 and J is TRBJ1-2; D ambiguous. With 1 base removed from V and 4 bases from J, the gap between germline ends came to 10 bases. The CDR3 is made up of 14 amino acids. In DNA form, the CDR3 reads TGTGCCAGCAGTTTAGGGCCTCTGAGCTATGGCTACACCTTC. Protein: CASSLGPLSYGYTF.

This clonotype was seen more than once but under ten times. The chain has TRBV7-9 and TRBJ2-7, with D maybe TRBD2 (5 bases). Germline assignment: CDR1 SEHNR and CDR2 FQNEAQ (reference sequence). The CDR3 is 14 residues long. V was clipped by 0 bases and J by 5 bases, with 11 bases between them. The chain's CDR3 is CASSLAASSNEQYF. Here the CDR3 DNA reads TGTGCCAGCAGCTTAGCAGCTAGCAGTAACGAGCAGTACTTC.

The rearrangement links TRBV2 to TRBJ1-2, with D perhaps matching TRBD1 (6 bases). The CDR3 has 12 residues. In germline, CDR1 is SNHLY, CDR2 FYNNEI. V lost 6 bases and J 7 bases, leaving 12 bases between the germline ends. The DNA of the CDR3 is TGTGCCAGCAGCGGTGGGGGCAGTGGCTACACCTTC. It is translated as CASSGGGSGYTF.

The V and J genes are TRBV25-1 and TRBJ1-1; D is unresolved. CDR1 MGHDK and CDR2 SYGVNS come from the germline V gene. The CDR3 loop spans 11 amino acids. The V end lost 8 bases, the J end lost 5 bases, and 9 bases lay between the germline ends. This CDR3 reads CASHSATEAFF. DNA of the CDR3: TGTGCCAGCCACAGCGCAACTGAAGCTTTCTTT.